This TCR beta chain was sequenced in a study of cytomegalovirus exposure and HLA in healthy donors (TCRdb year 2017). For the study in its entirety: An earlier analysis of approximately 640 of the donors reported approximately 290 Gb of sequence data and more than 90 million unique TCR beta sequences from roughly 180 million T cells. An early release that covered 500 to 800 HLA-typed donors contained 300 to 350 gigabases of sequencing data and around 80 million unique TCR sequences. Among the approximately 430 genotyped donors, 75% to 90% belonged to the genetic ancestry cluster associated with self-reported Caucasian donors. The study aimed to test whether cataloging public T cell receptors could reveal signatures of past pathogen exposure. The study used immunosequencing to profile the T cell repertoires of around 600 subjects and linked those repertoires to cytomegalovirus serostatus. A separate validation cohort of roughly 130 different subjects was used in addition to the approximately 670-subject first cohort. The study combined high-throughput TCR immunosequencing, statistical association of individual TCRs with disease status, and machine learning to predict cytomegalovirus infection status. To study patterns of TCR occurrence, a later analysis re-analyzed previously published TCR beta repertoires from several hundred donors and added high-resolution HLA genotyping. Rather than drawing on any new phenotypic data, the later analysis identified candidate immune exposures from TCR beta sequences and the way those sequences occurred across donors. An earlier analysis of several hundred of the donors applied high-throughput TCR beta sequencing to assess whether each TCR beta V gene segment acted as functional or pseudogenic. Donor age, sex, ethnicity and CMV serostatus were collected together with the repertoire data. A later genetic analysis took genome-wide SNP genotypes for about three fifths of the 666 donors and used that subset as a discovery cohort. All discovery cohort repertoires had been generated using a single sequencing platform. HLA typing covered class I and class II loci at four-digit resolution. Typing coverage varied by locus: roughly 620-640 donors for A, B, C, DRB1 and DQB1; approximately 500 for DQA1; approximately 570 for DPA1; some 470 for DPB1. Roughly 5 DR-DQ haplotypes were handled as single units for association and clustering, since linkage in the cohort was strong. Across some 400 genotyped donors of the cohort, an average of roughly 250,000 unique TCR beta nucleotide sequences per donor were sequenced, and 15% to 20% of those sequences were non-productive. On the study overall, not on this receptor specifically: A total of around 150 TCR beta chains were listed by the study as associated with cytomegalovirus. Compared with the approximately 670-donor mean, donors in an Asian-associated ancestry cluster had fewer N-insertions in productive TCRs, according to a later genetic analysis. A later analysis found that HLA-associated TCR beta chains were more clonally expanded and had lower generation probabilities than equally common non-associated chains. A later genetic analysis associated a missense DCLRE1C variant with V-gene and J-gene trimming of TCR beta chains, and an independent cohort replicated the association. Some IMGT-functional V segments, including TRBV6-2 and TRBV6-3, could not be distinguished by the 87-base-pair reads and were therefore excluded. In vitro tests confirmed that three of the cytomegalovirus-associated TCR beta chains recognize cytomegalovirus antigens. Several of the top co-occurrence clusters appeared to be linked to parvovirus B19, influenza, CMV and Epstein-Barr virus, according to a later analysis. The cohort was sequenced for TCR beta chains only, and without alpha or paired-chain data the features that could be detected were limited. About 17 rarely observed V segments, including chromosome 9 orphons, were excluded from the earlier analysis of 550 to 700 of the donors because counts were too low. A further reported finding was that TCR beta sequences accurately predicted the HLA-A and HLA-B alleles for most subjects in the first cohort. For the cohort, immune exposure information was limited to CMV serostatus. In an earlier analysis of more than 500 of the donors, most TCR beta V segments appeared in productive rearrangements about 87% or about 30% of the time, broadly matching IMGT annotations. Correlated functional status among segregating V segments might reflect linkage disequilibrium, but an unknown experimental factor could not be ruled out. A group of highly shared sequence variants was considered likely to be a technical artifact of the sequencing pipeline. Because HLA typing was unavailable for some donors at each locus, only the typed subset was used in association tests. The presence/absence analyses assumed that sequencing depth was roughly uniform across donors, and that assumption may not be true. A later analysis found that TCR association rates varied across HLA loci, with DRB1 alleles showing the most associated TCRs and HLA-C alleles the fewest. It was suggested by the authors that the approach could potentially be generalized to other disease states and immunological phenotypes. Strong co-occurrence of HLA alleles, especially DR and DQ, made assigning TCR associations to individual alleles difficult. A later analysis associated about 17,000 TCR beta sequences with specific HLA alleles at a false discovery rate of 0.05. Across donors, most TCR sequences were observed very rarely, whereas some public TCRs were present in many individuals. Most CMV-associated TCR beta chains appeared to be HLA-restricted in a later analysis, and the HLA associations seemed to be driven largely by CMV exposure. In both the original and validation cohorts, the classifier was reported to diagnose cytomegalovirus status with high specificity and sensitivity.

CDR1 and CDR2 were assigned from the germline V gene as SNHLY and FYNNEI. The CDR3 numbers 13 residues from cysteine through phenylalanine. CDR3 DNA is the only sequence kept; it has 39 bases, read in frame from the first base. V loses 6 bases at its end and J loses 4 bases; junction bases beyond the gene matches: 5. Regarding this clone: Its antigen is still unknown. Qualities for individual bases were not recorded, and no much larger clone is one base off.

The cohort comprised some 730 healthy bone marrow donors. At the time of sampling, all cohort members were nominally healthy, though unrecorded immune exposures were likely present. The donor was CMV seronegative and belonged to the group of 350 or so seronegative cohort members. A peripheral blood sample was provided by each donor, and peripheral blood mononuclear cells were used for TCR beta sequencing. The Qiagen DNeasy Blood Extraction Kit was used to extract genomic DNA from the blood cell samples. Preparation of the library involved the immunoSEQ multiplex PCR assay. The multiplex PCR relied on a mix of 60 forward primers for TCR Vbeta segments and 13 reverse primers for TCR Jbeta segments. The CDR3 region of rearranged TCR beta genes was amplified from genomic DNA with a multiplex PCR assay. The amplified TCR beta libraries were sequenced on the Illumina HiSeq System as 87-base-pair reads. In the source study's methods: A later analysis tallied 80 million to 95 million unique TCR beta chains across the 666 repertoires, and 10 million to 11 million of those chains were shared by two or more donors. Raw reads were error-corrected and collapsed into unique sequences by a nearest-neighbor algorithm in which closely related sequences were merged to remove PCR and sequencing errors. V, D and J gene segments were assigned by aligning CDR3 sequences to IMGT reference sequences. For a sequence to be retained, a match of at least six nucleotides to both a V gene segment and a J gene segment was required. Rearrangements were called productive when the CDR3 lacked stop codons and stayed in frame with V and J; all others were non-productive. CDR3 was defined by IMGT convention, running from the second conserved V-encoded cysteine to the conserved J-encoded phenylalanine. The earlier analysis of about 640 of the donors excluded any sequence lacking an unambiguous match to a single V gene segment. An earlier analysis of 450 to 650 of the donors called V segments functional above 56.7% productive rearrangements and segregating when the between-donor standard deviation exceeded 5%. A statistical classification framework was developed to diagnose cytomegalovirus status using the catalog of TCR beta chain sequences. In a later analysis, V and J genes were assigned by comparing TCR nucleotide sequences against IMGT/GENE-DB human TR gene sequences. A later analysis assigned CDR3 sequences and most-parsimonious VDJ recombination scenarios with the TCRdist pipeline. A later analysis defined each TCR beta chain by its CDR3 amino acid sequence plus V-gene family, and excluded reads lacking a unique V-gene family. In a later analysis, 450 to 600 highly shared, low-generation-probability nucleotide sequences were removed to address suspected cross-contamination and a sequencing artifact. In a later analysis, a clonal expansion index for each public chain was calculated from normalized within-repertoire ranks of inferred template counts. A later analysis computed generation probabilities with a VDJ recombination model fitted to out-of-frame rearrangements, and checked the results against IGoR. In a later analysis, TCR-TCR, TCR-HLA and TCR-CMV co-occurrence was scored with hypergeometric tests, and a repertoire-size bias correction was applied to TCR pairs. To estimate false discovery rates, a later analysis permuted the HLA or CMV assignments 20 times. In a later analysis, co-occurring TCRs were grouped with DBSCAN, and TCRdist sequence similarity was added when clustering was performed within HLA-allele-positive subsets. Repertoires with fewer than 30,000 or more than 120,000 public chains, plus five repertoires with anomalous nucleotide sharing, were excluded from co-occurrence clustering. The table was pulled from immuneACCESS by TCRdb, which kept in-frame rearrangements only. Such tables lose some clones; where checked, under half of the loss comes from unresolved V genes, and the rest has no known cause. V and J calls and clone size follow that table, whereas D and trimming were derived from the DNA. In all, the sample holds about 160,000 clones, and about 72% of those were seen once. Of the sample, under 1.5% is held by the ten largest clones.

The sequence derives from a man between 60 and 75 years old in good health and CMV-seronegative. Sequenced material: PBMCs. The rearrangement joined TRBV2 to TRBJ1-2; 7 central nucleotides agree with TRBD1. This receptor carries the CDR3 CASREGQIYGYTF. At the DNA level, the sequence is TGTGCCAGCAGGGAGGGACAGATCTATGGCTACACCTTC.